The source of this TCR beta chain is a study of CD8 T cells in ankylosing spondylitis. Whole-study results and caveats: Relatively scarce in peripheral blood, disease-linked clones were CD8+. Clones tied to disease were said to be significantly enriched in matched ankylosing spondylitis synovial fluid. In ankylosing spondylitis blood, a motif of roughly eight highly homologous TCR beta variants appeared characteristic.

This clonotype was picked up many times. Antigen specificity is unknown. TCRdb processed the 5' RACE reads anew with MiXCR; each CDR3 protein has one entry. The sample comprises about 39,000 distinct CDR3 sequences, over 9% of which are singletons, and approximately 15% rests with the top ten. Germline values: CDR1 SGHRS, CDR2 YFSETQ. The length of the CDR3 is 13 residues. The V end was cut by 7 bases, the J end by 2 bases, with 12 bases between. Material for sequencing was blood, either unsorted or a sorted T cell fraction (not recorded which). This clonotype was sampled from a male donor with ankylosing spondylitis or in good health (not recorded which). The rearrangement links TRBV5-1 to TRBJ1-1, with a weak D call TRBD1 (5 bases). CDR3 amino acids: CASGTSVNTEAFF. The CDR3 DNA is TGCGCCAGCGGGACCTCCGTCAACACTGAAGCTTTCTTT.